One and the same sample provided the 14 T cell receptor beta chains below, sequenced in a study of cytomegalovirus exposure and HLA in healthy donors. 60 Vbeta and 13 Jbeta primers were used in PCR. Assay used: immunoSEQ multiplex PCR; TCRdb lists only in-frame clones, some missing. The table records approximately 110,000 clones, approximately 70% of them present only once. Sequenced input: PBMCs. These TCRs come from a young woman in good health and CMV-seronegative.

The CDR3 protein is CASSPPTGFSSVEQYF. The CDR3 coding sequence is TGTGCCAGCTCACCACCCACAGGGTTCTCTTCGGTCGAGCAGTACTTC. V is TRBV18 and J is TRBJ2-7, with D possibly matching TRBD1 (6 bases). V gave up 0 bases and J gave up 6 bases, with 18 bases separating them. This CDR3 comprises 16 residues. Germline V gene lookup returns CDR1 KGHSH and CDR2 LQKENI.

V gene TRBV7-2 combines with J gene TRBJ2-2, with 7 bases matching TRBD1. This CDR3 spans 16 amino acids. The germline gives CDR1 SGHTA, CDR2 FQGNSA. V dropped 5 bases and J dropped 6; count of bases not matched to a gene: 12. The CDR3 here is CASSKTGTDLAGELFF. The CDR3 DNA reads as TGTGCCAGCAGCAAAACCGGGACAGACTTGGCCGGGGAGCTGTTTTTT.

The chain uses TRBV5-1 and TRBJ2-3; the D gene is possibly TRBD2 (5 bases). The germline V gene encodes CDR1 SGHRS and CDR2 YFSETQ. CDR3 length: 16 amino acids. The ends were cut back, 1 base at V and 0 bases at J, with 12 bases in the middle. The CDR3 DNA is TGCGCCAGCAGCTTGAATCTAGCCGTCAGCACAGATACGCAGTATTTT. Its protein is CASSLNLAVSTDTQYF.

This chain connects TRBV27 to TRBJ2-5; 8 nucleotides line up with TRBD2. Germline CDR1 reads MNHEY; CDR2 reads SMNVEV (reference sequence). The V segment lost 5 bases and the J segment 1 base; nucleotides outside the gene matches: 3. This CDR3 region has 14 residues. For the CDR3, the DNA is TGTGCCAGCAGTACCGGGGGGGGCCAAGAGACCCAGTACTTC. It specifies CASSTGGGQETQYF.

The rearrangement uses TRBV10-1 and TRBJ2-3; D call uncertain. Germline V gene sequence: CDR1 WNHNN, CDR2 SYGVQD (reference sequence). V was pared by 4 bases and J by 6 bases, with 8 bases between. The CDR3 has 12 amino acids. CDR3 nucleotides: TGCGCCAGCAGTGGCCTGAGGGATACGCAGTATTTT. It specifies CASSGLRDTQYF.

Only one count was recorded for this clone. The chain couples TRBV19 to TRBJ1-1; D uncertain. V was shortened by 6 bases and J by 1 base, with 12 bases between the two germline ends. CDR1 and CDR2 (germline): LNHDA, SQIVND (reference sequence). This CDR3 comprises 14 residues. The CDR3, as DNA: TGTGCCAGTAGCCTTGGGAGGCAGAACACTGAAGCTTTCTTT. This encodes CASSLGRQNTEAFF.

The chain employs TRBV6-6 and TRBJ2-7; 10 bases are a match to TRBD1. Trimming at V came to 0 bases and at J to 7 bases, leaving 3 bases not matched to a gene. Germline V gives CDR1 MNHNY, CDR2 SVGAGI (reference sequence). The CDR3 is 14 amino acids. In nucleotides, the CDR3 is TGTGCCAGCAGTTACTCGGGACAGGGGAAGGAGCAGTACTTC. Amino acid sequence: CASSYSGQGKEQYF.

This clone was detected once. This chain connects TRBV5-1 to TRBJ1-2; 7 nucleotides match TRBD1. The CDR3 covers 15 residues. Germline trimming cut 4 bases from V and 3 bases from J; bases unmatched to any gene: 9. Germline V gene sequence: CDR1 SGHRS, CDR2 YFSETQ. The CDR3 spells CASSRTGDKDYGYTF. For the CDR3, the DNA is TGCGCCAGCAGCCGAACAGGGGATAAAGACTATGGCTACACCTTC.

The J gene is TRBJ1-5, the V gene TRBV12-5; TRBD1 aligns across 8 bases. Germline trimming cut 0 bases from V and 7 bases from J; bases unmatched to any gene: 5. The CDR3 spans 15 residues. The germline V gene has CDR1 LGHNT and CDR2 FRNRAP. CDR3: CASGLVTGGGQPQHF. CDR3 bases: TGTGCTAGTGGTTTGGTCACAGGGGGAGGACAGCCCCAGCATTTT.

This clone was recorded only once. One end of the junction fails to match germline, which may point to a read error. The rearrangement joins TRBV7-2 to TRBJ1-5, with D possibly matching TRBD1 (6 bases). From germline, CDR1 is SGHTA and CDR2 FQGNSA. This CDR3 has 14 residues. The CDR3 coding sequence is TGTGCCAGCGGCTTAGAGGGGGGGCACGGAGCCCAGCATTTT. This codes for CASGLEGGHGAQHF.

The CDR3 spells CAWSGGRPEAFF. CDR3 nucleotides: TGTGCCTGGAGTGGGGGCAGACCCGAAGCTTTCTTT. The chain is built from TRBV30 and TRBJ1-1; TRBD1 is a possible D gene (5 bases). V shed 1 base and J shed 8 bases, with 11 bases lying between them. This CDR3 region has 12 residues. Per the germline V gene, CDR1 is GTSNPN and CDR2 is SVGIG (reference sequence).

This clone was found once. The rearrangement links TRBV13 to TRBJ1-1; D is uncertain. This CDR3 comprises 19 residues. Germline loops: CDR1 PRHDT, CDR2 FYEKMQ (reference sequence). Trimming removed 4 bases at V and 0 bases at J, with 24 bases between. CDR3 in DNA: TGTGCCAGCAGCTCGCCCCCCGGGAGGCTGGGCCCGTTGAACACTGAAGCTTTCTTT. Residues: CASSSPPGRLGPLNTEAFF.

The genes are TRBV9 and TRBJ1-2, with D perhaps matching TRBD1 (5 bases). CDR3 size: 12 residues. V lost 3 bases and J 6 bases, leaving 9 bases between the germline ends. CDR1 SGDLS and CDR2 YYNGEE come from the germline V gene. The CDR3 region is CASSAFRDGYTF. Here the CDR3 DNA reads TGTGCCAGCAGCGCTTTCAGGGATGGCTACACCTTC.

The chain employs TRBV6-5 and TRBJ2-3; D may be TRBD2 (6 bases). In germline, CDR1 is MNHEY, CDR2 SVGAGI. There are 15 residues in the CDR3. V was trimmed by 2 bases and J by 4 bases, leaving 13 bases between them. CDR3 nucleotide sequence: TGTGCCAGCAGTTACCGGGGGACGTTAGCAGATACGCAGTATTTT. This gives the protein CASSYRGTLADTQYF.